This T cell receptor (beta chain) was recovered during a study of blood T cell repertoires in COVID-19. Study-wide background: The study drew acute and convalescent COVID-19 samples from the United States, Italy and Spain.

The age range of participants was roughly 18 to 90 years, with residence in around 22 US areas. This CDR3 has 19 residues. The V gene end was trimmed by 7 bases and the J gene end by 0 bases; junction bases not matched to a gene: 11. Germline loops: CDR1 MNHEY, CDR2 SMNVEV (reference sequence). Authors' methods: Reference gene primer amplification yielded estimated nucleated cell counts. TCRdb's copy holds only in-frame clones and misses some; the assay was immunoSEQ multiplex PCR. Clonal size and the V and J genes are those of that table, whereas D and trimming came from the DNA. This sample carries 200,000 or so clones, 80% to 90% of them seen once, and the ten largest clones take about 4%.

Sequenced input: PBMCs or T cells enriched from blood (not recorded which). The receptor's source is a woman in her 30s who had been exposed to COVID-19. The chain is built from TRBV27 and TRBJ2-1; 14 nucleotides line up with TRBD2. The CDR3 DNA sequence: TGTGCCAGCACCCCGCCCGTTGGGACTAGCGGGAGCTCCTACAATGAGCAGTTCTTC. As protein: CASTPPVGTSGSSYNEQFF.